Following are 2 T cell receptor beta chains from one sample sequenced in a study of shared clonotypes between healthy human individuals. Assay: immunoSEQ multiplex PCR; the TCRdb copy retains only in-frame clones and omits some. The sample comprises some 1.4 million clones, roughly 97% of which are singletons, and more than 0.9% rests with the top ten. Material for sequencing was naive CD4+ T cells sorted from blood. Described subset: CD45RA+ positively selected. All receptors derive from a man under 40 in good health.

The chain has TRBV7-2 and TRBJ2-1, with D hard to call. Germline-derived CDR1 and CDR2 are SGHTA and FQGNSA. Trimming shortened V by 5 bases and J by 6 bases, and 14 bases separated the two germline ends. The CDR3 has 14 amino acids. This CDR3 is CASSRRAGRNEQFF. CDR3 bases: TGTGCCAGCAGCCGCCGGGCTGGTCGCAATGAGCAGTTCTTC. The full variable domain, in which reference TRBV7-2 and TRBJ2-1 provide the parts outside the CDR3, is GAGVSQSPSNKVTEKGKDVELRCDPISGHTALYWYRQSLGQGLEFLIYFQGNSAPDKSGLPSDRFSAERTGGSVSTLTIQRTQQEDSAVYLCASSRRAGRNEQFFGPGTRLTVL.

The chain joins TRBV27 to TRBJ1-5; 8 bases are a match to TRBD1. Germline V lookup: CDR1 MNHEY, CDR2 SMNVEV (reference sequence). V lost 5 bases to trimming and J lost 2 bases; unmatched junction nucleotides: 8. The length of the CDR3 is 16 residues. The CDR3 protein is CASSPGQGLGNQPQHF. The CDR3 DNA is TGTGCCAGCAGTCCCGGACAGGGCCTGGGCAATCAGCCCCAGCATTTT.